The present T cell receptor (beta chain) was sequenced within a study of cytomegalovirus exposure and HLA in healthy donors. This clone was counted once. Vbeta (60) and Jbeta (13) primers were used in the PCR. This table comes from immunoSEQ multiplex PCR, and its TCRdb copy is limited to in-frame clones, with some not included. The sample shows some 140,000 clones, 80% of them seen only once. Germline lookup yields CDR1 SGHDN and CDR2 FVKESK. Trimming pared 0 bases from V and 1 base from J, leaving 6 bases between. This CDR3 has 14 amino acids. This TCR was recovered from a middle-aged woman in good health and CMV-seropositive. The sample taken for sequencing was PBMCs. The chain recombines TRBV14 with TRBJ2-5; D is undetermined. The CDR3 spells CASSQDTVQETQYF. The CDR3 DNA reads TGTGCCAGCAGCCAAGATACAGTCCAAGAGACCCAGTACTTC.